This T cell receptor (beta chain) was sequenced in a study of cytomegalovirus exposure and HLA in healthy donors. CDR3 length: 14 residues. CDR1 MNHNS and CDR2 SASEGT come from the germline V gene. V was clipped by 4 bases and J by 2 bases; unmatched bases: 5. Study-wide results and limits: Analysis was carried out at a later point, and it linked a missense DCLRE1C variant to TCR beta V- and J-gene trimming.

The PCR ran on 60 Vbeta and 13 Jbeta primers. The table came from immunoSEQ multiplex PCR; TCRdb's copy has only in-frame clones and leaves some out. The table has 150,000 to 200,000 clones, around 80% seen once. This clone has a single count. The antigen remains undetermined. The material sequenced was PBMCs. The sequence came from a man between 50 and 59 years old in good health and CMV-seropositive. The chain couples TRBV6-1 to TRBJ2-7; 7 bases align to TRBD2. The CDR3: CASSVTGLPYEQYF. The CDR3 DNA follows: TGTGCCAGCAGTGTGACGGGACTACCCTACGAGCAGTACTTC.